This T cell receptor (beta chain) was documented in a study of cytomegalovirus exposure and HLA in healthy donors. Study-level findings and limits: Using a false discovery rate of 0.05, a later analysis showed that 16,951 TCR beta sequences were associated with HLA alleles. Presence/absence analyses treated sequencing depth as roughly uniform across donors.

As to this clone: Its cognate antigen is unknown.

This CDR3 region has 18 residues. V shed 1 base, J shed 1 base, and the junction held 8 bases outside the gene matches. Germline CDR1 and CDR2: MGHRA and YSYEKL. 13 Jbeta primers and 60 Vbeta primers were used for the PCR. The data were produced by immunoSEQ multiplex PCR, yet TCRdb's version contains in-frame clones alone and is incomplete. This sample carries 150,000 to 200,000 clones, roughly 79% of them seen once, and the ten largest clones take 1.5% to 1.7%. This receptor was identified in a middle-aged man in good health and CMV-seronegative. Material: PBMCs. V is TRBV4-1 and J is TRBJ2-2; TRBD1 agrees at 8 bases. The CDR3 is CASSQVVRTGQNTGELFF. Written as DNA, the CDR3 is TGCGCCAGCAGCCAAGTAGTTAGGACAGGGCAGAACACCGGGGAGCTGTTTTTT.